The 32 T cell receptor beta chains below all came from one sample that was sequenced in a study of post-analysis software for immune sequencing data. Carried by the TCR beta cDNA libraries were unique molecular identifiers. One entry per CDR3 protein results from TCRdb running MiXCR on the PCR reads. The sample includes some 700,000 distinct CDR3 sequences, roughly three fifths seen only once; the top ten take around 10%. No antigens are known for them. General study results and limits: Four or five TRBV segments occurring more often in patients than controls included TRBV5-6, TRBV5-1 and TRBV20-1.

The sequenced material came from blood. The receptors were sampled from a girl aged 2 to 9 with multiple sclerosis.

J is TRBJ2-6 and V is TRBV20-1; perhaps TRBD2 as D (5 bases). V lost 3 bases and J 0 bases, leaving 9 bases between the germline ends. The CDR3 length is 15 residues. Germline CDR1 is DFQATT and CDR2 is SNEGSKA (reference sequence). CDR3 loop: CSASGVSSGANVLTF. The CDR3 DNA reads as TGCAGTGCTAGCGGGGTCAGCTCTGGGGCCAACGTCCTGACTTTC.

The V and J genes are TRBV10-3 and TRBJ2-1; 14 nucleotides agree with TRBD2. CDR3 length: 20 amino acids. Looked up from germline, CDR1 is ENHRY and CDR2 is SYGVKD. With V trimmed by 4 bases and J by 0 bases, 11 bases remained unmatched. This chain's CDR3 is CAISGALGLAGGPSYNEQFF. As DNA, the CDR3 is TGTGCCATCAGTGGAGCCCTAGGACTAGCGGGAGGCCCCTCCTACAATGAGCAGTTCTTC.

The V call is TRBV29-1, the J call TRBJ2-2; no clear D gene. Trimming removed 2 bases at V and 1 base at J, with 5 bases between. The CDR3 has 13 amino acids. CDR1 and CDR2 (germline): SQVTM, ANQGSEA. This chain's CDR3 is CSVEIQNTGELFF. The CDR3 region has the DNA TGCAGCGTTGAAATACAGAACACCGGGGAGCTGTTTTTT.

The CDR3 DNA sequence: TGTGCCAGCGGGACTAGCGGGACTCCCGCAGATACGCAGTATTTT. Its translation is CASGTSGTPADTQYF. J is TRBJ2-3 and V is TRBV2; 13 positions match TRBD2. The CDR3 loop spans 15 amino acids. The germline V gene has CDR1 SNHLY and CDR2 FYNNEI. V shed 8 bases, J shed 4 bases, and the junction held 6 bases outside the gene matches.

This clonotype has just a few counts. This chain uses TRBV29-1 with TRBJ1-1; the match to TRBD1 covers 7 bases. The V segment lost 7 bases and the J segment 1 base; nucleotides outside the gene matches: 3. Germline CDR1 is SQVTM and CDR2 is ANQGSEA. The length of the CDR3 is 12 residues. CDR3 sequence (DNA): TGCAGCGCCCACAGGGGGAACACTGAAGCTTTCTTT. Amino acid sequence: CSAHRGNTEAFF.

This chain's CDR3 is CSARDLTSGGGLGEQFF. In nucleotides, the CDR3 is TGCAGTGCTAGAGATCTGACTAGCGGGGGGGGATTGGGCGAGCAGTTCTTC. The chain couples TRBV20-1 to TRBJ2-1; the match to TRBD2 covers 14 bases. Germline V gives CDR1 DFQATT, CDR2 SNEGSKA (reference sequence). After removal of 0 bases from V and 10 bases from J, the junction contained 11 bases not matched to a gene. The CDR3 consists of 17 residues.

The chain combines TRBV10-3 with TRBJ2-1; D unclear. V was trimmed by 8 bases and J by 4 bases, leaving 15 bases between them. Germline V gene lookup returns CDR1 ENHRY and CDR2 SYGVKD. CDR3 length equals 14 residues. CDR3 region: CAIATPEPYNEQFF. DNA for the CDR3: TGTGCCATCGCTACACCGGAGCCTTACAATGAGCAGTTCTTC.

This clonotype was detected only once. J is TRBJ1-1 and V is TRBV6-2 or TRBV6-3; D is unresolved. CDR3 size: 14 residues. CDR1 and CDR2 from the germline V gene are MNHEY and SVGEGT. The V end was cut by 2 bases, the J end by 0 bases, with 7 bases between. The CDR3: CASSYGWMNTEAFF. DNA of the CDR3: TGTGCCAGCAGTTACGGATGGATGAACACTGAAGCTTTCTTT.

This clonotype occurred a few times. This sequence joins TRBV20-1 and TRBJ2-1; D not resolved. Germline V gives CDR1 DFQATT, CDR2 SNEGSKA (reference sequence). V shed 2 bases and J shed 10 bases, with 12 bases lying between them. The CDR3 covers 12 residues. The CDR3 here is CSARSVAQEQFF. As DNA, the CDR3 is TGCAGTGCTAGATCAGTCGCCCAAGAGCAGTTCTTC.

The chain links TRBV10-3 to TRBJ2-5; possibly TRBD1 for D (5 bases). Germline-derived CDR1 and CDR2 are ENHRY and SYGVKD. The CDR3 extends over 12 amino acids. Deletions cut 9 bases from V and 3 bases from J, with 11 bases between. The CDR3 loop reads CAIQDDKETQYF. Written as DNA, the CDR3 is TGTGCCATACAGGACGACAAAGAGACCCAGTACTTC.

The rearrangement joins TRBV14 to TRBJ2-7, with D perhaps TRBD1 or TRBD2 (5 bases each). V lost 1 base and J lost 1, with 8 bases in between. This CDR3 is built from 14 residues. Per the germline V gene, CDR1 is SGHDN and CDR2 is FVKESK. In DNA form, the CDR3 reads TGTGCCAGCAGCCAAGGTTGGGGGTCCTACGAGCAGTACTTC. Its protein product is CASSQGWGSYEQYF. The full variable domain, completed using reference TRBV14 and TRBJ2-7, is EAGVTQFPSHSVIEKGQTVTLRCDPISGHDNLYWYRRVMGKEIKFLLHFVKESKQDESGMPNNRFLAERTGGTYSTLKVQPAELEDSGVYFCASSQGWGSYEQYFGPGTRLTVT.

The J gene is TRBJ2-7, the V gene TRBV5-1; TRBD2 matches at 9 bases. V lost 2 bases to trimming and J lost 3 bases; unmatched junction nucleotides: 6. CDR3 length: 15 residues. Germline-derived CDR1 and CDR2 are SGHRS and YFSETQ. CDR3 in DNA: TGCGCCAGCAGCTTTTATACTAGCGGGTACTACGAGCAGTACTTC. Its protein is CASSFYTSGYYEQYF.

This chain joins TRBV7-9 and TRBJ1-1; D gene ambiguous. Germline V CDR1 and CDR2: SEHNR, FQNEAQ (reference sequence). Trimming left V 1 base short and J 0 bases short, with 6 bases between. CDR3 length: 14 amino acids. CDR3 nucleotides: TGTGCCAGCAGCTTAGTAGGGTTGAACACTGAAGCTTTCTTT. This gives the protein CASSLVGLNTEAFF. The full variable domain, rest sourced from reference TRBV7-9 and TRBJ1-1, is DTGVSQNPRHKITKRGQNVTFRCDPISEHNRLYWYRQTLGQGPEFLTYFQNEAQLEKSRLLSDRFSAERPKGSFSTLEIQRTEQGDSAMYLCASSLVGLNTEAFFGQGTRLTVV.

The chain joins TRBV12-3 or TRBV12-4 to TRBJ2-3; 11 bases match TRBD2. There are 16 residues in the CDR3. The trim removed 6 bases at V and 0 bases at J, leaving 5 bases unmatched. The CDR3 nucleotides are TGTGCCAGCAGCCCGGGACTAGCGGTTAGCACAGATACGCAGTATTTT. This encodes CASSPGLAVSTDTQYF.

This clonotype was picked up a small number of times. The chain couples TRBV29-1 to TRBJ2-7; D could derive from TRBD1 or TRBD2 (5 bases each). The CDR3 spans 12 residues. Germline assignment: CDR1 SQVTM and CDR2 ANQGSEA. Between the trimmed V and J ends, which lost 7 bases and 3 bases, there was a span of 13 bases. CDR3 nucleotides: TGCAGCGCTGGGACGCTGGGCTACGAGCAGTACTTC. It translates to CSAGTLGYEQYF.

V and J are TRBV25-1 and TRBJ1-5; possible D gene TRBD1, 5 bases. Germline lookup yields CDR1 MGHDK and CDR2 SYGVNS. Deletions cut 1 base from V and 0 bases from J, with 10 bases between. The CDR3 covers 16 residues. CDR3: CASSESLTDSNQPQHF. CDR3 coding DNA: TGTGCCAGCAGTGAATCCCTGACAGATAGCAATCAGCCCCAGCATTTT.

This chain links TRBV29-1 with TRBJ1-5, with unresolved D. Looked up from germline, CDR1 is SQVTM and CDR2 is ANQGSEA. The CDR3 loop spans 14 amino acids. V shed 6 bases and J shed 0 bases, with 12 bases lying between them. The chain's CDR3 is CSVGITGSNQPQHF. CDR3 DNA sequence: TGCAGCGTAGGGATTACCGGTAGCAATCAGCCCCAGCATTTT.

This clonotype has only a few counts. V is TRBV10-3 and J is TRBJ2-3, with D unresolved. Deletions cut 4 bases from V and 0 bases from J, with 5 bases between. CDR3 length: 13 residues. Germline assignment: CDR1 ENHRY and CDR2 SYGVKD. The CDR3 region has the DNA TGTGCCATCAGTGCGGACAGCACAGATACGCAGTATTTT. Translation gives CAISADSTDTQYF.

This clonotype turned up a few times. This may stem from a read error, because a much larger clone lies one nucleotide away. CDR3 sequence reads: CASSLAPAQETQYF. The CDR3 DNA sequence: TGTGCCAGCAGCTTAGCTCCAGCGCAAGAGACCCAGTACTTC. The V call is TRBV7-2, the J call TRBJ2-5; unclear D gene. Trimming pared 0 bases from V and 2 bases from J, leaving 7 bases between. CDR3 size: 14 residues. CDR1 SGHTA and CDR2 FQGNSA come from the germline V gene.

The gene calls are TRBV7-2 and TRBJ2-1, with TRBD2 matching 11 bases. V lost 7 bases and J lost 0; bases outside the gene matches: 14. Germline CDR1 and CDR2: SGHTA and FQGNSA. The CDR3 runs to 19 residues. This CDR3 reads CASNYPGLAVTSSYNEQFF. In DNA, the CDR3 is TGTGCCAGCAACTACCCGGGACTAGCGGTTACGAGCTCCTACAATGAGCAGTTCTTC.

The V and J genes are TRBV4-2 and TRBJ2-3; no definite D call. This CDR3 is 15 amino acids long. Between the trimmed V and J ends, which lost 0 bases and 3 bases, there was a span of 10 bases. Looked up from germline, CDR1 is LGHNA and CDR2 is YNFKEQ. The CDR3 sequence: CASSQEHYSTDTQYF. CDR3 coding DNA: TGTGCCAGCAGCCAAGAACACTACTCAACAGATACGCAGTATTTT.

The CDR3 DNA follows: TGTGCCAGCAGTTTCCCCAGGGCCTACAATGAGCAGTTCTTC. Protein product: CASSFPRAYNEQFF. The chain combines TRBV12-3 or TRBV12-4 with TRBJ2-1; D is possibly TRBD1 (5 bases). CDR3 length: 14 residues. Trimming pared 3 bases from V and 2 bases from J, leaving 8 bases between.

The chain employs TRBV5-1 and TRBJ2-7; no definite D call. Trimming shortened V by 0 bases and J by 2 bases, and 12 bases separated the two germline ends. The CDR3 length is 15 residues. CDR1 is SGHRS, CDR2 YFSETQ, per germline. The CDR3 spells CASSLGLDGPYEQYF. For the CDR3, the DNA is TGCGCCAGCAGCTTGGGACTCGACGGACCCTACGAGCAGTACTTC.

J is TRBJ1-6 and V is TRBV27; 7 bases fit TRBD1. Germline assignment: CDR1 MNHEY and CDR2 SMNVEV (reference sequence). CDR3 length: 14 amino acids. V lost 6 bases to trimming and J lost 9 bases; unmatched junction nucleotides: 8. In DNA, the CDR3 is TGTGCCAGCAGCCCGGGACAGAGAGGTTCACCCCTCCACTTT. Translating gives CASSPGQRGSPLHF.

The chain carries TRBV7-2 and TRBJ2-3, with D uncertain. V dropped 2 bases and J dropped 2 bases, with 11 bases sitting between them. The CDR3 runs 15 residues. The germline V gene encodes CDR1 SGHTA and CDR2 FQGNSA. In DNA, the CDR3 is TGTGCCAGCAGCTTACAGGCGGCTCCCACAGATACGCAGTATTTT. Residues: CASSLQAAPTDTQYF.

This clonotype was detected only a few times. This chain links TRBV5-1 with TRBJ1-1; D unclear. Germline-derived CDR1 and CDR2 are SGHRS and YFSETQ. Trimming stripped 4 bases from V and 3 bases from J, with 10 bases between. The CDR3 has 13 residues. As DNA, the CDR3 is TGCGCCAGCAGCCTCCGGGCCGACACTGAAGCTTTCTTT. Amino acids: CASSLRADTEAFF.

Only a few counts were recorded for this clonotype. The chain carries TRBV15 and TRBJ2-5, with a tentative D call TRBD1 (5 bases). The germline V and J ends were trimmed by 0 bases and 0 bases, with 17 bases remaining between them. There are 18 residues in the CDR3. Germline CDR1 reads LNHNV; CDR2 reads YYDKDF (reference sequence). This CDR3 is CATSRDLGASLNQETQYF. CDR3 DNA sequence: TGTGCCACCAGCAGAGATCTTGGGGCGAGTCTTAACCAAGAGACCCAGTACTTC. Drawing the rest from reference TRBV15 and TRBJ2-5, the complete variable domain is DAMVIQNPRYQVTQFGKPVTLSCSQTLNHNVMYWYQQKSSQAPKLLFHYYDKDFNNEADTPDNFQSRRPNTSFCFLDIRSPGLGDTAMYLCATSRDLGASLNQETQYFGPGTRLLVL.

The chain combines TRBV29-1 with TRBJ1-1; TRBD1 matches 8 bases. This CDR3 has 11 amino acids. The germline V gene encodes CDR1 SQVTM and CDR2 ANQGSEA. With V trimmed by 7 bases and J by 6 bases, 4 bases remained unmatched. The CDR3 bases are TGCAGCGCCAGGGGGCCCGCTGAAGCTTTCTTT. As protein: CSARGPAEAFF.

J is TRBJ2-3 and V is TRBV4-3, with D tentatively TRBD2 (7 bases). CDR1 LGHNA and CDR2 YSLEER come from the germline V gene. Trimming cost V 3 bases and J 0 bases, with 16 bases left between them. This CDR3 region has 17 residues. Here the CDR3 DNA reads TGCGCCAGCAGCCAGCGCGGGGGCCCTTTAAGCACAGATACGCAGTATTTT. The encoded protein is CASSQRGGPLSTDTQYF.

V and J are TRBV6-2 or TRBV6-3 and TRBJ2-1, with D maybe TRBD2 (6 bases). This CDR3 region has 14 residues. V lost 6 bases and J lost 2, with 11 bases in between. CDR1 is MNHEY and CDR2 is SVGEGT in the germline V gene. CDR3 residues: CASRSGGAYNEQFF. The DNA of the CDR3 is TGTGCCAGCAGAAGTGGAGGGGCCTACAATGAGCAGTTCTTC.

The chain combines TRBV29-1 with TRBJ2-1; 7 bases match TRBD2. J was trimmed by 8 bases and V by 4 bases; bases with no gene match: 11. This CDR3 contains 14 residues. Germline V lookup: CDR1 SQVTM, CDR2 ANQGSEA. The chain's CDR3 is CSVGGAGVGYEQFF. Written as DNA, the CDR3 is TGCAGCGTTGGGGGTGCGGGAGTAGGCTATGAGCAGTTCTTC.

The V call is TRBV12-3 or TRBV12-4, the J call TRBJ2-2; D is unclear. Trimming removed 7 bases at V and 1 base at J, with 16 bases between. CDR3 length: 16 residues. This CDR3 is CASTPRTRLNTGELFF. The DNA for the CDR3 is TGTGCCAGCACCCCTCGGACCAGACTGAACACCGGGGAGCTGTTTTTT.